This passage covers 23 T cell receptor beta chains from one sample sequenced in a study of blood T cell repertoires in COVID-19. The table came from immunoSEQ multiplex PCR; TCRdb's copy has only in-frame clones and leaves some out. Of some 100,000 clones listed, roughly 90% were seen once; the top ten hold more than 0.85%. Sequencing was performed on peripheral blood. The receptors derive from a man aged 55-75 years with acute or convalescent COVID-19.

This clone was detected only a few times. V is TRBV29-1 and J is TRBJ1-2; 7 bases map to TRBD1. V trimming: 6 bases; J trimming: 3 bases; junction bases outside the gene matches: 4. CDR1 is SQVTM and CDR2 is ANQGSEA in the germline V gene. The CDR3 is 12 amino acids. For the CDR3, the DNA is TGCAGCGTCCAAGACAGGGACTATGGCTACACCTTC. Translated, it gives CSVQDRDYGYTF.

This chain links TRBV5-1 with TRBJ2-3, with D possibly TRBD1 on 6 matching bases. The V end was cut by 0 bases, the J end by 1 base, with 6 bases between. The CDR3 totals 14 residues. Germline-derived CDR1 and CDR2 are SGHRS and YFSETQ. The CDR3 reads CASSLEGGTDTQYF. CDR3 nucleotides: TGCGCCAGCAGCTTGGAGGGGGGCACAGATACGCAGTATTTT. The full variable domain, with the rest looked up from reference TRBV5-1 and TRBJ2-3, is KAGVTQTPRYLIKTRGQQVTLSCSPISGHRSVSWYQQTPGQGLQFLFEYFSETQRNKGNFPGRFSGRQFSNSRSEMNVSTLELGDSALYLCASSLEGGTDTQYFGPGTRLTVL.

In its sample, this clone was seen once. CDR3 coding DNA: TGTGCCAGCAGCCAATACGGACAGGGTGGTCAGCCCCAGCATTTT. Protein product: CASSQYGQGGQPQHF. The V and J genes are TRBV4-2 and TRBJ1-5, with TRBD1 matching 8 bases. The CDR3 runs to 15 residues. Germline CDR1 is LGHNA and CDR2 is YNFKEQ. V was clipped by 2 bases and J by 6 bases; unmatched bases: 6.

The chain carries TRBV5-1 and TRBJ1-3; perhaps TRBD1 as D (5 bases). Trimming shortened V by 0 bases and J by 3 bases, and 10 bases separated the two germline ends. The CDR3 has 15 residues. The V gene's germline CDR1 is SGHRS and CDR2 YFSETQ. CDR3 amino acids: CASSLEGQSGNTIYF. CDR3 sequence (DNA): TGCGCCAGCAGCTTGGAGGGGCAGAGTGGAAACACCATATATTTT.

Note on this clone: Other nucleotide sequences from this sample produce the same CDR3. This sequence joins TRBV24-1 and TRBJ1-1; 9 bases align to TRBD1. With 10 bases clipped from V and 2 bases from J, the junction kept 7 bases outside the gene matches. Germline CDR1 reads KGHDR; CDR2 reads SFDVKD. This CDR3 region has 14 residues. The DNA of the CDR3 is TGTGCCACTCAACCGGGACAGGGTAACACTGAAGCTTTCTTT. This gives the protein CATQPGQGNTEAFF.

The chain has TRBV5-1 and TRBJ2-1; 8 bases map to TRBD2. Looked up from germline, CDR1 is SGHRS and CDR2 is YFSETQ. This CDR3 comprises 16 residues. J gave up 6 bases and V 1 base, and 9 bases lay outside the gene matches. The CDR3 nucleotides read TGCGCCAGCAGCTTGAGTGGTCGGCTAGCGGGCAATGAGCAGTTCTTC. Its protein is CASSLSGRLAGNEQFF.

V usage is TRBV11-2 and J usage is TRBJ1-5; 9 nucleotides align to TRBD1. This CDR3 region has 16 residues. Germline lookup yields CDR1 SGHAT and CDR2 FQNNGV. Trimming removed 0 bases from V and 6 bases from J; junction bases left unmatched: 6. CDR3 residues: CASSLDSTGGSQPQHF. DNA of the CDR3: TGTGCCAGCAGCTTAGATTCCACAGGGGGCTCTCAGCCCCAGCATTTT.

The chain uses TRBV19 and TRBJ2-5; 11 bases match TRBD1. Losses at the gene ends were 5 bases for V and 5 bases for J; bases not matched to a gene: 7. CDR3 length: 15 amino acids. CDR1 is LNHDA, CDR2 SQIVND, per germline (reference sequence). The CDR3 bases are TGTGCCAGTAGTCTCGGGACAGGGGGTAAGGAGACCCAGTACTTC. This codes for CASSLGTGGKETQYF.

This chain joins TRBV18 and TRBJ1-1; 7 bases map to TRBD1. This CDR3 region has 13 residues. V lost 1 base to trimming and J lost 4 bases; unmatched junction nucleotides: 0. Germline assignment: CDR1 KGHSH and CDR2 LQKENI. The CDR3 region is CASSPQGATEAFF. The CDR3 region has the DNA TGTGCCAGCTCACCACAGGGGGCCACTGAAGCTTTCTTT.

The V gene is TRBV18, the J gene TRBJ2-3, with unresolved D. CDR3 length: 15 residues. The V end lost 2 bases, the J end lost 0 bases, and 9 bases lay between the germline ends. Per the germline V gene, CDR1 is KGHSH and CDR2 is LQKENI. In DNA, the CDR3 is TGTGCCAGCTCACCAGGGCAGGTTAGCACAGATACGCAGTATTTT. Its translation: CASSPGQVSTDTQYF.

J is TRBJ2-7 and V is TRBV3-1 (or the pseudogene TRBV3-2); 7 bases are a match to TRBD1. Per germline, CDR1 LGHDT and CDR2 YNNKEL (reference sequence). Trimming took 1 base from V and 3 from J; bases not matched to a gene: 6. CDR3 size: 15 residues. The CDR3 DNA follows: TGTGCCAGCAGCCAAGGATCAAGGGGGCACTACGAGCAGTACTTC. This gives the protein CASSQGSRGHYEQYF.

This clone turned up a few times. V gene TRBV10-1 combines with J gene TRBJ2-7; weak D call: TRBD2 (6 bases). Germline V gene lookup returns CDR1 WNHNN and CDR2 SYGVQD (reference sequence). The CDR3 covers 14 residues. V lost 2 bases to trimming and J lost 4 bases, with 12 bases between them. In nucleotides, the CDR3 is TGCGCCAGCAGTGAGACGGGGGATCTGTACGAGCAGTACTTC. This sequence encodes CASSETGDLYEQYF.

As to this clone: Other DNA sequences within the sample encode an identical CDR3. The chain combines TRBV28 with TRBJ2-7, with D perhaps matching TRBD1 (6 bases). Germline V gives CDR1 MDHEN, CDR2 SYDVKM. This CDR3 has 13 amino acids. The V and J ends lost 6 bases and 3 bases respectively, with 12 bases between them. Written as DNA, the CDR3 is TGTGCCAGCAGGCTTACAGGGAGCTACGAGCAGTACTTC. Residues: CASRLTGSYEQYF.

The rearrangement links TRBV30 to TRBJ2-1; 9 bases agree with TRBD1. This CDR3 region has 11 residues. Germline CDR1 GTSNPN, CDR2 SVGIG (reference sequence). The ends lost 4 bases at V and 14 bases at J; junction bases unmatched: 6. The CDR3 DNA is TGTGCCTGGAACGCGCGGGACAGGGAGTTCTTC. This sequence encodes CAWNARDREFF.

The count of this clone is one. The V and J genes are TRBV5-1 and TRBJ2-4; 10 nucleotides align to TRBD1. Germline values: CDR1 SGHRS, CDR2 YFSETQ. V shed 4 bases, J shed 6 bases, and the junction held 4 bases outside the gene matches. This CDR3 spans 14 amino acids. The CDR3 here is CASSPGQGGNIQYF. The CDR3 DNA reads as TGCGCCAGCAGCCCCGGACAGGGGGGAAACATTCAGTACTTC.

This sequence joins TRBV9 and TRBJ2-3; the D is unclear. The germline V gene encodes CDR1 SGDLS and CDR2 YYNGEE. V lost 3 bases and J 6 bases, leaving 11 bases between the germline ends. The CDR3 is 13 residues long. CDR3 sequence: CASSALLRDTQYF. DNA of the CDR3: TGTGCCAGCAGCGCCCTTCTCAGGGATACGCAGTATTTT.

V usage is TRBV27 and J usage is TRBJ2-2; tentative D call: TRBD2 (6 bases). CDR3 length: 14 residues. Looked up from germline, CDR1 is MNHEY and CDR2 is SMNVEV (reference sequence). V lost 3 bases, J lost 6 bases, and 11 bases lay in between. CDR3 residues: CASSLVAAAGELFF. Written as DNA, the CDR3 is TGTGCCAGCAGTTTGGTAGCGGCGGCCGGGGAGCTGTTTTTT.

The V call is TRBV5-1, the J call TRBJ1-2; 7 positions agree with TRBD1. The V gene's germline CDR1 is SGHRS and CDR2 YFSETQ. This CDR3 has 14 residues. After removal of 4 bases from V and 12 bases from J, the junction contained 15 bases not matched to a gene. CDR3 residues: CASSTGQDRSTHTF. The CDR3 DNA is TGCGCCAGCAGCACCGGACAGGACAGGTCAACTCACACCTTC.

This clone was found a few times. This sequence joins TRBV7-2 and TRBJ1-1, with 8 bases fitting TRBD1. CDR1 and CDR2 (germline): SGHTA, FQGNSA. The CDR3 length is 16 residues. The ends lost 5 bases at V and 4 bases at J; junction bases unmatched: 12. CDR3 amino acids: CASSRSGRGQSTEAFF. Here the CDR3 DNA reads TGTGCCAGCAGCCGGAGCGGCAGGGGGCAGAGCACTGAAGCTTTCTTT.

V is TRBV4-1 and J is TRBJ1-3; weak D call: TRBD1 (5 bases). Trimming shortened V by 0 bases and J by 13 bases, and 13 bases separated the two germline ends. The V gene's germline CDR1 is MGHRA and CDR2 YSYEKL. The length of the CDR3 is 13 residues. Here the CDR3 reads CASSQDRTGGIYF. In DNA form, the CDR3 reads TGCGCCAGCAGCCAAGATAGGACCGGGGGGATATATTTT.

CDR3 loop: CASNRDGSSYEQYF. In nucleotides, the CDR3 is TGTGCCAGCAATCGGGACGGGAGCTCCTACGAGCAGTACTTC. The V and J genes are TRBV27 and TRBJ2-7, with D maybe TRBD2 (6 bases). The CDR3 spans 14 residues. Germline lookup yields CDR1 MNHEY and CDR2 SMNVEV (reference sequence). V was pared by 7 bases and J by 0 bases, with 13 bases between.

The chain uses TRBV6-4 and TRBJ2-6; 7 positions match TRBD2. The CDR3 loop spans 15 amino acids. CDR1 and CDR2 from the germline V gene are MRHNA and SNTAGT. The J segment lost 0 bases and the V segment lost 5 bases, leaving 1 base of the junction unmatched. CDR3 region: CASSTGGSGANVLTF. The CDR3 coding sequence is TGTGCCAGCAGTACGGGGGGCTCTGGGGCCAACGTCCTGACTTTC.

The chain carries TRBV7-2 and TRBJ1-4; no clear D. The ends were cut back, 5 bases at V and 5 bases at J, with 18 bases in the middle. This CDR3 region has 16 residues. Germline values: CDR1 SGHTA, CDR2 FQGNSA. CDR3 loop: CASSLLAPTGNEKLFF. CDR3 DNA: TGTGCCAGCAGCCTTTTAGCCCCGACTGGAAATGAAAAACTGTTTTTT.